The 19 T cell receptor beta chains given below trace back to one sample, sequenced in a study of shared clonotypes between healthy human individuals. Some clones are missing from TCRdb's copy, which holds only in-frame ones; the method was immunoSEQ multiplex PCR. Of 950,000 to 1,300,000 clones in the sample, under 80% were seen once. Sequenced sample: memory CD4+ T cells sorted from blood. As for subset: CD45RA-negative fraction. These receptors were obtained from a man aged 18 to 29 in good health.

The rearrangement joins TRBV7-2 to TRBJ1-1; 9 nucleotides line up with TRBD1. After removal of 5 bases from V and 6 bases from J, the junction contained 4 bases not matched to a gene. The length of the CDR3 is 13 residues. CDR1 and CDR2 from the germline V gene are SGHTA and FQGNSA. CDR3 region: CASSIRQGAEAFF. In DNA form, the CDR3 reads TGTGCCAGCAGCATTCGACAGGGGGCTGAAGCTTTCTTT. Filled out from reference TRBV7-2 and TRBJ1-1, the complete variable domain reads GAGVSQSPSNKVTEKGKDVELRCDPISGHTALYWYRQSLGQGLEFLIYFQGNSAPDKSGLPSDRFSAERTGGSVSTLTIQRTQQEDSAVYLCASSIRQGAEAFFGQGTRLTVV.

Comments on this clone: This likely came from a read error, as a far larger clone is one base away. Within the sample, other DNA sequences also encode this same CDR3. V is TRBV11-2 and J is TRBJ1-1; D possibly corresponds to TRBD1 (5 bases). The CDR3 consists of 13 residues. From germline, CDR1 is SGHAT and CDR2 FQNNGV. DNA for the CDR3: TGTGCCAGCAGCACGACAGTGAATACTGAAGCTTTCTTT. Translating gives CASSTTVNTEAFF.

The chain uses TRBV11-2 and TRBJ2-5, with a tentative D call TRBD1 (6 bases). CDR1 and CDR2 from the germline V gene are SGHAT and FQNNGV. V lost 8 bases and J 5 bases, leaving 21 bases between the germline ends. The CDR3 sequence is 15 residues long. CDR3 residues: CASGILGTTGETQYF. In DNA, the CDR3 is TGTGCCAGCGGCATTCTCGGGACAACGGGGGAGACCCAGTACTTC.

The chain employs TRBV6-5 and TRBJ2-7; D may be TRBD1 (6 bases). There are 12 residues in the CDR3. Trimming left V 5 bases short and J 3 bases short, with 8 bases between. In germline, CDR1 is MNHEY, CDR2 SVGAGI. As DNA, the CDR3 is TGTGCCAGCAGTAAACAGGGCTACGAGCAGTACTTC. Amino acid sequence: CASSKQGYEQYF.

The rearrangement links TRBV28 to TRBJ2-7; 12 bases fit TRBD1. The CDR3 loop spans 15 amino acids. Germline trimming cut 6 bases from V and 6 bases from J; bases unmatched to any gene: 9. CDR1 is MDHEN and CDR2 is SYDVKM in the germline V gene. CDR3 nucleotides: TGTGCCAGCAGGACTTCCGGGACAGGGGGCGGCGAGCAGTACTTC. Its translation: CASRTSGTGGGEQYF.

V usage is TRBV2 and J usage is TRBJ1-5; TRBD1 matches at 8 bases. Germline V gives CDR1 SNHLY, CDR2 FYNNEI. The CDR3 length is 16 residues. The V and J ends lost 3 bases and 1 base, in that order; junction bases with no gene match: 5. CDR3 amino acids: CASSDRRDRSNQPQHF. DNA of the CDR3: TGTGCCAGCAGTGATCGTAGGGACAGGAGCAATCAGCCCCAGCATTTT.

This rearrangement joins TRBV18 to TRBJ2-6, with TRBD1 identical over 7 bases. The trim removed 5 bases at V and 0 bases at J, leaving 4 bases unmatched. The germline gives CDR1 KGHSH, CDR2 LQKENI. This CDR3 comprises 16 residues. In DNA, the CDR3 is TGTGCCAGCTCAACAGGGGCCAGCTCTGGGGCCAACGTCCTGACTTTC. Translation: CASSTGASSGANVLTF. Supplemented by reference TRBV18 and TRBJ2-6, the full variable domain reads NAGVMQNPRHLVRRRGQEARLRCSPMKGHSHVYWYRQLPEEGLKFMVYLQKENIIDESGMPKERFSAEFPKEGPSILRIQQVVRGDSAAYFCASSTGASSGANVLTFGAGSRLTVL.

The rearrangement uses TRBV19 and TRBJ2-6; the match to TRBD1 covers 8 bases. CDR3 length: 18 residues. CDR1 and CDR2 from the germline V gene are LNHDA and SQIVND (reference sequence). The junction had 9 bases not matched to a gene; V was cut back by 5 bases and J by 0 bases. The CDR3 region has the DNA TGTGCCAGTAGTGCCCGGGACAGGACCGGCTCTGGGGCCAACGTCCTGACTTTC. Protein sequence: CASSARDRTGSGANVLTF.

The CDR3 is CASSPGVNYEQYF. The CDR3 region has the DNA TGTGCCAGCTCACCAGGGGTTAACTACGAGCAGTACTTC. The chain has TRBV18 and TRBJ2-7; unclear D gene. CDR3 size: 13 residues. Trimming removed 2 bases at V and 3 bases at J, with 8 bases between. Germline CDR1 is KGHSH and CDR2 is LQKENI.

The rearrangement uses TRBV29-1 and TRBJ1-1; D may be TRBD1 (6 bases). Germline CDR1 reads SQVTM; CDR2 reads ANQGSEA. The CDR3 is 14 residues long. The V end was cut by 3 bases, the J end by 1 base, with 12 bases between. CDR3 residues: CSVEFADRNTEAFF. The CDR3 DNA reads TGCAGCGTTGAGTTTGCGGACAGGAACACTGAAGCTTTCTTT.

This sequence joins TRBV7-2 and TRBJ2-5; TRBD2 matches at 13 bases. There are 16 residues in the CDR3. Looked up from germline, CDR1 is SGHTA and CDR2 is FQGNSA. The trim removed 5 bases at V and 4 bases at J, leaving 7 bases unmatched. CDR3 loop: CASSPLGLAGVETQYF. CDR3 nucleotide sequence: TGTGCCAGCAGCCCTCTCGGACTAGCGGGAGTAGAGACCCAGTACTTC.

The chain couples TRBV5-5 to TRBJ2-2; D is ambiguous. The CDR3 totals 15 residues. Germline V gives CDR1 SGHKS, CDR2 YYEKEE (reference sequence). Trimming shortened V by 2 bases and J by 6 bases, and 14 bases separated the two germline ends. CDR3 in amino acids: CASSLALMAPGELFF. Written as DNA, the CDR3 is TGTGCCAGCAGCTTAGCTTTGATGGCCCCCGGGGAGCTGTTTTTT.

The chain recombines TRBV28 with TRBJ1-3, with 7 bases lining up with TRBD1. Per germline, CDR1 MDHEN and CDR2 SYDVKM. The CDR3 is made up of 17 amino acids. V shed 5 bases, J shed 0 bases, and the junction held 10 bases outside the gene matches. The CDR3: CASSLPGQIRSGNTIYF. The CDR3 DNA reads as TGTGCCAGCAGTCTACCGGGACAGATCCGCTCTGGAAACACCATATATTTT.

The chain recombines TRBV6-6 with TRBJ1-1; D is perhaps TRBD1 (6 bases). V was clipped by 7 bases and J by 1 base, with 16 bases between them. The CDR3 has 15 residues. Germline loops: CDR1 MNHNY, CDR2 SVGAGI (reference sequence). The CDR3 region has the DNA TGTGCCAGCAACGGACAGTACGTGGGGAACACTGAAGCTTTCTTT. Its translation: CASNGQYVGNTEAFF.

The chain joins TRBV27 to TRBJ1-5; 8 nucleotides agree with TRBD1. The CDR3 totals 15 residues. Germline V gene sequence: CDR1 MNHEY, CDR2 SMNVEV (reference sequence). Germline trimming cut 5 bases from V and 4 bases from J; bases unmatched to any gene: 7. The CDR3: CASSPGTGVNQPQHF. For the CDR3, the DNA is TGTGCCAGCAGTCCAGGGACAGGAGTAAATCAGCCCCAGCATTTT.

Note on this clone: The same CDR3 arises from other DNA sequences in this sample as well. The chain recombines TRBV11-2 with TRBJ2-7; unclear D gene. This CDR3 is built from 13 residues. CDR1 is SGHAT, CDR2 FQNNGV, per germline. V was cut by 1 base and J by 3 bases, with 7 bases left in between. The CDR3 loop reads CASSLGALYEQYF. The CDR3 DNA reads as TGTGCCAGCAGCTTAGGGGCCCTCTACGAGCAGTACTTC. Supplemented by reference TRBV11-2 and TRBJ2-7, the full variable domain reads EAGVAQSPRYKIIEKRQSVAFWCNPISGHATLYWYQQILGQGPKLLIQFQNNGVVDDSQLPKDRFSAERLKGVDSTLKIQPAKLEDSAVYLCASSLGALYEQYFGPGTRLTVT.

V and J are TRBV27 and TRBJ1-1; 8 nucleotides match TRBD1. V shed 3 bases, J shed 3 bases, and the junction held 3 bases outside the gene matches. Germline values: CDR1 MNHEY, CDR2 SMNVEV (reference sequence). The CDR3 runs to 14 residues. This CDR3 reads CASSLDRVDTEAFF. The CDR3, as DNA: TGTGCCAGCAGTTTGGACAGGGTGGACACTGAAGCTTTCTTT.

In its sample, this clone was seen once. The chain has TRBV5-1 and TRBJ2-3; D unresolved. This CDR3 region has 14 residues. In germline, CDR1 is SGHRS, CDR2 YFSETQ. V lost 5 bases to trimming and J lost 1 base, with 11 bases between them. The CDR3 DNA reads TGCGCCAGCAGTTTAAGTGAAGGCACAGATACGCAGTATTTT. The encoded protein is CASSLSEGTDTQYF.

The V call is TRBV28, the J call TRBJ2-1; D is uncertain. CDR3 size: 15 residues. Germline V gene data show CDR1 as MDHEN and CDR2 as SYDVKM. V lost 4 bases and J 5 bases, leaving 15 bases between the germline ends. The CDR3, as DNA: TGTGCCAGCAGTTCTACGAAGCTTGGGAACAATGAGCAGTTCTTC. This gives the protein CASSSTKLGNNEQFF. Using reference TRBV28 and TRBJ2-1 for the parts outside the CDR3, the full variable domain is DVKVTQSSRYLVKRTGEKVFLECVQDMDHENMFWYRQDPGLGLRLIYFSYDVKMKEKGDIPEGYSVSREKKERFSLILESASTNQTSMYLCASSSTKLGNNEQFFGPGTRLTVL.